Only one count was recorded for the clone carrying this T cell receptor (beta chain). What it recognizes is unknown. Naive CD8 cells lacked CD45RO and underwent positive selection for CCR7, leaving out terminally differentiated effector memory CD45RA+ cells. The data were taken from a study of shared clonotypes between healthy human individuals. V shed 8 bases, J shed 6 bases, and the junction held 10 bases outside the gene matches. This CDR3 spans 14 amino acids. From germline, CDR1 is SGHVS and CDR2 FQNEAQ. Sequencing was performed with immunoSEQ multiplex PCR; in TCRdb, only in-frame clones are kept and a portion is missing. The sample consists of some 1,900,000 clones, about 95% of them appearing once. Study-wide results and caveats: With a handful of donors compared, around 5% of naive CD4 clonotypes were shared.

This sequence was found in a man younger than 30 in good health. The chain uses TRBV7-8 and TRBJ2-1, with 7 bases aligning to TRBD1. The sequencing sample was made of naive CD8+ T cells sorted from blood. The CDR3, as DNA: TGTGCCAGCTTAAGGGGGCCCCAGGGCAATGAGCAGTTCTTC. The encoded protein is CASLRGPQGNEQFF.